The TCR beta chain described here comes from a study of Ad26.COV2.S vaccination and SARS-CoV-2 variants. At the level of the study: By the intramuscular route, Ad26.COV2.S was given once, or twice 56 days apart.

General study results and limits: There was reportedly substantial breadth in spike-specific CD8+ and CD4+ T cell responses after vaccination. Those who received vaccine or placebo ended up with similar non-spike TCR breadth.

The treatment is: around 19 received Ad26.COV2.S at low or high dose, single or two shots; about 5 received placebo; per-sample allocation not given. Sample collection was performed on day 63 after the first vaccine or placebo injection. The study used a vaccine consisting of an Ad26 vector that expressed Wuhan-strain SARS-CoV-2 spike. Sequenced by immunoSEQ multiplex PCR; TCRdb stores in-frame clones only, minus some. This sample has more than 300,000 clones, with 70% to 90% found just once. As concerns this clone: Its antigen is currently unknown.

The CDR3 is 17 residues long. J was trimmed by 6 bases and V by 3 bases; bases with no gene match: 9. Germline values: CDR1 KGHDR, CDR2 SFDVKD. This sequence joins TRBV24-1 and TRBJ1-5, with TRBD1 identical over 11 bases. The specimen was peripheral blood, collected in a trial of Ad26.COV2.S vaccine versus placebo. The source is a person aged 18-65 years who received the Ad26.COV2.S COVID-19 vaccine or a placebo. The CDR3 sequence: CATSDSGTGGLVQPQHF. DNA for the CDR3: TGTGCCACCAGTGATAGTGGGACAGGGGGTCTCGTTCAGCCCCAGCATTTT.